One and the same sample provided the 3 T cell receptor beta chains below, sequenced in a study of cytomegalovirus exposure and HLA in healthy donors. 13 Jbeta primers and 60 Vbeta primers were used for the PCR. Sequencing used immunoSEQ multiplex PCR; TCRdb keeps in-frame clones, though not all of them. The sample yields around 150,000 clones, nearly 70% seen once. The sample taken for sequencing was PBMCs. The source is a man aged 25-45 years in good health and CMV-seropositive.

The chain recombines TRBV13 with TRBJ1-1; D remains ambiguous. The CDR3 sequence is 13 residues long. The germline V gene encodes CDR1 PRHDT and CDR2 FYEKMQ (reference sequence). Trimming took 6 bases from V and 1 from J, leaving 9 bases between them. CDR3 coding DNA: TGTGCCAGCAGTTTTTACAGGAACACTGAAGCTTTCTTT. Amino acids: CASSFYRNTEAFF.

This chain joins TRBV7-2 and TRBJ1-6; D may be TRBD1 (6 bases). Looked up from germline, CDR1 is SGHTA and CDR2 is FQGNSA. This CDR3 has 15 amino acids. Trimming cost V 1 base and J 5 bases, with 9 bases left between them. The CDR3 region has the DNA TGTGCCAGCAGCTTAGGGCCAGGGGATAATTCACCCCTCCACTTT. This sequence encodes CASSLGPGDNSPLHF. The whole variable domain, remainder taken from reference TRBV7-2 and TRBJ1-6, is GAGVSQSPSNKVTEKGKDVELRCDPISGHTALYWYRQSLGQGLEFLIYFQGNSAPDKSGLPSDRFSAERTGGSVSTLTIQRTQQEDSAVYLCASSLGPGDNSPLHFGNGTRLTVT.

The CDR3: CAISEGGDTEAFF. The CDR3 bases are TGTGCCATCAGTGAGGGGGGGGACACTGAAGCTTTCTTT. The rearrangement joins TRBV10-3 to TRBJ1-1; TRBD1 is a possible D gene (5 bases). CDR1 is ENHRY, CDR2 SYGVKD, per germline. There are 13 residues in the CDR3. Trimming stripped 2 bases from V and 3 bases from J, with 7 bases between.